This passage covers 8 T cell receptor beta chains from one sample sequenced in a study of cytomegalovirus exposure and HLA in healthy donors. It was with 60 Vbeta and 13 Jbeta primers that the PCR ran. Repertoires were generated with immunoSEQ multiplex PCR, while TCRdb's copy carries only in-frame clones and drops some. This table holds around 74,000 clones, roughly 85% found once. Sequenced material: PBMCs. The receptors originated from a man aged 30 to 45 in good health and CMV-seronegative.

The chain employs TRBV6-5 and TRBJ1-5, with TRBD1 as a possible D gene (6 bases). With 6 bases removed from V and 9 bases from J, the gap between germline ends came to 21 bases. This CDR3 region has 15 residues. Looked up from germline, CDR1 is MNHEY and CDR2 is SVGAGI. The CDR3 nucleotides are TGTGCCAGCAGCAGCTCGGGGGGCGGTAGTCGGCCCCAGCATTTT. Its translation: CASSSSGGGSRPQHF.

The chain employs TRBV18 and TRBJ2-3, with TRBD1 as a possible D gene (6 bases). CDR1 and CDR2 from the germline V gene are KGHSH and LQKENI. The CDR3 is 15 amino acids. V lost 3 bases to trimming and J lost 2 bases, with 12 bases between them. DNA for the CDR3: TGTGCCAGCTCACCCGGACAGCGATACACAGATACGCAGTATTTT. As protein: CASSPGQRYTDTQYF. The full variable domain, in which reference TRBV18 and TRBJ2-3 provide the parts outside the CDR3, is NAGVMQNPRHLVRRRGQEARLRCSPMKGHSHVYWYRQLPEEGLKFMVYLQKENIIDESGMPKERFSAEFPKEGPSILRIQQVVRGDSAAYFCASSPGQRYTDTQYFGPGTRLTVL.

V gene TRBV15 combines with J gene TRBJ1-1; D is unclear. Germline loops: CDR1 LNHNV, CDR2 YYDKDF (reference sequence). V was clipped by 5 bases and J by 1 base, with 11 bases between them. The CDR3 has 14 amino acids. The CDR3 sequence is CATSARSGNTEAFF. For the CDR3, the DNA is TGTGCCACCAGCGCCCGCAGTGGGAACACTGAAGCTTTCTTT.

This clone was observed a few times. The chain employs TRBV6-5 and TRBJ2-1; 7 bases fit TRBD2. J gave up 4 bases and V 6 bases, and 6 bases lay outside the gene matches. The germline gives CDR1 MNHEY, CDR2 SVGAGI. CDR3 size: 14 residues. The CDR3 bases are TGTGCCAGCAGGGAGCGGGGCCAATACAATGAGCAGTTCTTC. Its protein product is CASRERGQYNEQFF.

To note about this clone: Other DNA sequences in the sample encode the same CDR3. The chain recombines TRBV4-2 with TRBJ2-2, with 7 positions matching TRBD1. The CDR3 has 17 residues. Germline CDR1 LGHNA, CDR2 YNFKEQ. V shed 3 bases, J shed 2 bases, and the junction held 9 bases outside the gene matches. The CDR3 region has the DNA TGTGCCAGCAGCCAGACTCCGGGACAGTCAAACACCGGGGAGCTGTTTTTT. This codes for CASSQTPGQSNTGELFF.

This clone was detected only a few times. The J gene is TRBJ2-2, the V gene TRBV19; 10 bases align to TRBD2. V was pared by 7 bases and J by 10 bases, with 15 bases of the junction left unmatched. Germline V gives CDR1 LNHDA, CDR2 SQIVND (reference sequence). The CDR3 runs to 16 residues. CDR3 sequence: CASKQVAGGRFEELFF. CDR3 DNA sequence: TGTGCCAGTAAACAGGTAGCGGGAGGAAGATTTGAGGAGCTGTTTTTT.

The V call is TRBV7-9, the J call TRBJ1-4; 11 nucleotides line up with TRBD1. V gave up 5 bases and J gave up 8 bases; unmatched junction bases: 13. CDR1 and CDR2 (germline): SEHNR, FQNEAQ (reference sequence). CDR3 length equals 17 residues. The CDR3 nucleotides read TGTGCCAGCAGCACTTATCCCGGGACAGGGGGGAAGGAAAAACTGTTTTTT. Amino acid sequence: CASSTYPGTGGKEKLFF.

The chain recombines TRBV30 with TRBJ2-5; D unresolved. The end of the DNA fits TRBJ2-7 better, so the J call may be wrong. Germline CDR1 reads GTSNPN; CDR2 reads SVGIG (reference sequence). The CDR3 is 11 residues long. CDR3 in DNA: TGTGCCTGGAGTTTTACCTACGAGCAGTACTTC. Translating gives CAWSFTYEQYF.